The clone carrying this TCR beta chain was observed many times. Its antigen is still unknown. The CDR3 contains 14 residues. The V gene lost 5 bases and the J gene lost 2 bases, with 12 bases spanning the gap. Germline CDR1 is LGHDT and CDR2 is YNNKEL (reference sequence). Then a second PCR, running roughly 7 to 11 cycles, was carried out with a sample-barcoded 5' primer and a J-beta primer mix. TCRdb ran MiXCR on the 5' RACE reads and lists one entry per CDR3 protein. The data show 730,000 or so distinct CDR3 sequences, about 40% seen once. This entry comes from a study of blood T cells in healthy people across ages. Regarding the study as a whole: Older age coincided with a roughly linear decline in TCR beta diversity per million T cells.

Aged roughly 6 to 95, donors were systemically healthy Caucasians from Russia. The receptor was derived from a woman aged 55-69 years in good health. Sequencing was carried out using blood. The chain employs TRBV3-1 and TRBJ2-5; possible D gene TRBD1, 5 bases. The DNA for the CDR3 is TGTGCCAGCAGCAGCAGGGTGTTGCAAGAGACCCAGTACTTC. It is translated as CASSSRVLQETQYF.